Listed here are 12 T cell receptor beta chains from one sample, sequenced in a study of identical twins. TCRdb itself ran the 5' RACE reads through MiXCR, one entry per CDR3 protein. The data hold hundreds of thousands of distinct CDR3 sequences, with over 9% observed a single time. The same specimen was also included in a second study, on yellow fever vaccine responses in identical twins.

Source material: PBMCs. The receptors shown here come from a woman between 18 and 30 years old in good health.

This clonotype was counted many times. The genes are TRBV5-1 and TRBJ2-1; either TRBD1 or TRBD2 may supply D (5 bases each). Germline lookup yields CDR1 SGHRS and CDR2 YFSETQ. There are 17 residues in the CDR3. The V end lost 4 bases, the J end lost 5 bases, and 22 bases lay between the germline ends. The CDR3 spells CASSIQPGPAADNEQFF. CDR3 DNA: TGCGCCAGCAGCATTCAGCCGGGGCCCGCCGCTGACAATGAGCAGTTCTTC.

The table lists this clonotype with many counts. The rearrangement joins TRBV25-1 to TRBJ2-7, with TRBD2 identical over 7 bases. The junction had 6 bases not matched to a gene; V was cut back by 7 bases and J by 3 bases. Germline V gene lookup returns CDR1 MGHDK and CDR2 SYGVNS. The CDR3 loop spans 13 amino acids. CDR3 DNA sequence: TGTGCCAGCATGGGGACTAATCTCTACGAGCAGTACTTC. Translation: CASMGTNLYEQYF.

The sample holds a few counts of this clonotype. The chain has TRBV5-1 and TRBJ2-5; D is uncertain. The ends were cut back, 0 bases at V and 2 bases at J, with 8 bases in the middle. The CDR3 spans 14 residues. Germline CDR1 reads SGHRS; CDR2 reads YFSETQ. Here the CDR3 reads CASSLEQPQETQYF. CDR3 bases: TGCGCCAGCAGCTTGGAACAGCCTCAAGAGACCCAGTACTTC.

This clonotype has more than one count but fewer than ten. The J gene is TRBJ2-1, the V gene TRBV25-1; the D gene is possibly TRBD2 (5 bases). The V gene's germline CDR1 is MGHDK and CDR2 SYGVNS. V was clipped by 3 bases and J by 0 bases, with 6 bases between them. This CDR3 region has 14 residues. CDR3 region: CASSDGNSYNEQFF. The CDR3 nucleotides are TGTGCCAGCAGTGACGGGAACTCCTACAATGAGCAGTTCTTC.

In this sample, this clonotype turned up a few times. This chain joins TRBV6-5 and TRBJ2-1; 8 nucleotides agree with TRBD2. After removal of 2 bases from V and 2 bases from J, the junction contained 5 bases not matched to a gene. The CDR3 covers 16 residues. Germline V gene sequence: CDR1 MNHEY, CDR2 SVGAGI. CDR3 in DNA: TGTGCCAGCAGTTACAGGCGGGAGGCCCCCTACAATGAGCAGTTCTTC. Translation gives CASSYRREAPYNEQFF.

V gene TRBV4-1 combines with J gene TRBJ2-6; D is uncertain. V was shortened by 0 bases and J by 11 bases, with 11 bases between the two germline ends. Germline CDR1 reads MGHRA; CDR2 reads YSYEKL. This CDR3 has 14 residues. CDR3 protein: CASSQDRADHVLTF. CDR3 in DNA: TGCGCCAGCAGCCAAGACCGGGCCGACCACGTCCTGACTTTC.

This clonotype was seen a few times. V is TRBV12-3 or TRBV12-4 and J is TRBJ2-6; tentatively, D is TRBD1 (6 bases). The germline V and J ends were trimmed by 5 bases and 0 bases, with 17 bases remaining between them. The CDR3 runs to 18 residues. CDR3 bases: TGTGCCAGCAGTCTTTTTGGTACAGGGAGCTCTGGGGCCAACGTCCTGACTTTC. It yields the protein CASSLFGTGSSGANVLTF.

This clonotype was counted a few times. This rearrangement joins TRBV20-1 to TRBJ2-7, with 10 bases aligning to TRBD1. Germline values: CDR1 DFQATT, CDR2 SNEGSKA (reference sequence). The J segment lost 1 base and the V segment lost 1 base, leaving 7 bases of the junction unmatched. This CDR3 spans 16 amino acids. The CDR3, as DNA: TGCAGTGCTAGAGTTCCGGGACAGGGGACTTCCTACGAGCAGTACGTC. Protein: CSARVPGQGTSYEQYV.

This clonotype was seen more than once but under ten times. The rearrangement uses TRBV7-3 and TRBJ1-1; no firm D call. Trimming removed 3 bases from V and 11 bases from J, with 16 bases in between. The CDR3 has 13 residues. Germline V CDR1 and CDR2: SGHTA, FQGTGA. The CDR3: CASSLGIRGEAFF. The CDR3 DNA is TGTGCCAGCAGCTTGGGTATACGTGGGGAGGCTTTCTTT.

This clonotype was observed many times. The CDR3, as DNA: TGCGCCAGCAGCTTGGGACAGGGTCAAGAGACCCAGTACTTC. It translates to CASSLGQGQETQYF. The chain joins TRBV5-1 to TRBJ2-5; 7 nucleotides match TRBD1. CDR1 and CDR2 (germline): SGHRS, YFSETQ. The V and J ends lost 0 bases and 2 bases, in that order; junction bases with no gene match: 1. The CDR3 runs 14 residues.

The rearrangement uses TRBV2 and TRBJ2-1, with D perhaps matching TRBD1 or TRBD2 (5 bases each). The CDR3 sequence is 16 residues long. Deletions cut 3 bases from V and 8 bases from J, with 20 bases between. CDR1 SNHLY and CDR2 FYNNEI come from the germline V gene. The CDR3 bases are TGTGCCAGCAGTGAGAGGGGTCAGACCCTTAGGCATGAGCAGTTCTTC. Its translation is CASSERGQTLRHEQFF. Full variable domain (missing parts from reference TRBV2 and TRBJ2-1): EPEVTQTPSHQVTQMGQEVILRCVPISNHLYFYWYRQILGQKVEFLVSFYNNEISEKSEIFDDQFSVERPDGSNFTLKIRSTKLEDSAMYFCASSERGQTLRHEQFFGPGTRLTVL.

CDR3: CASSVNSGPTDTQYF. The CDR3 bases are TGTGCCAGCAGCGTAAATAGTGGCCCTACAGATACGCAGTATTTT. The chain joins TRBV9 to TRBJ2-3; D remains ambiguous. The CDR3 sequence is 15 residues long. Trimming removed 1 base at V and 3 bases at J, with 12 bases between. Germline lookup yields CDR1 SGDLS and CDR2 YYNGEE.